The rows below give T cell receptor beta chains drawn from one sample of a study of cytomegalovirus exposure and HLA in healthy donors. Assay: immunoSEQ multiplex PCR; the TCRdb copy retains only in-frame clones and omits some. Across around 29,000 clones, the top ten clones capture roughly 0.65% of the sample. The sample taken for sequencing was PBMCs. These receptors all stem from a man in his thirties or forties in good health and CMV-seronegative. Both conserved end residues are part of each CDR3. D genes are given only for firm matches.

j_call v_call d_call cdr3_length cdr3_nt cdr3_aa
TRBJ2-5 TRBV11-3 - 17 TGTGCCAGCAGCTTATATGGGACTTGGGGGGTCGAAGGAACCCAGTACTTC CASSLYGTWGVEGTQYF
TRBJ1-4 TRBV5-1 - 13 TGCGCCAGCAGCTTGGGATTCAGTGAAAAACTGTTTTTT CASSLGFSEKLFF
TRBJ2-1 TRBV19 TRBD2 15 TGTGCCAGTAGTATACGCGGGGGGGCCTACAATGAGCAGTTCTTC CASSIRGGAYNEQFF
TRBJ1-5 TRBV7-9 TRBD1 18 TGTGCCAGCAGCTTAGGGCTGGGGGACAGGGATGTTGGACAGCCCCAGCATTTT CASSLGLGDRDVGQPQHF
TRBJ1-2 TRBV27 - 12 TGTGCCAGCAGACCCGCCGGGGATGGCTACACCTTC CASRPAGDGYTF
TRBJ1-5 TRBV28 - 13 TGTGCCAGCAGTTTACACAGGAATCAGCCCCAGCATTTT CASSLHRNQPQHF
TRBJ2-3 TRBV5-1 - 16 TGCGCCAGCAGCCCCCTAGCGTCCGCTAGCACAGATACGCAGTATTTT CASSPLASASTDTQYF
TRBJ2-1 TRBV6-6 TRBD2 13 TGTGCCAGCAGGCCCTTGCGGGGGAATGAGCAGTTCTTC CASRPLRGNEQFF
TRBJ2-3 TRBV2 TRBD1 13 TGTGCCAGCAGGCTTACAGGGGGGGATACGCAGTATTTT CASRLTGGDTQYF
TRBJ2-2 TRBV19 - 15 TGTGCCAGTAGTATAGGGGCAGGGTACGTCGGGGAGCTGTTTTTT CASSIGAGYVGELFF